The clone carrying this T cell receptor beta chain appeared many times. Its antigen is as yet unknown. Germline values: CDR1 DFQATT, CDR2 SNEGSKA (reference sequence). The CDR3 is made up of 14 amino acids. Trimming removed 3 bases from V and 2 bases from J, with 11 bases in between. This record comes from a study of T-cell memory formation after mild COVID-19. On the study more broadly: There were largely donor-specific TCR clusters.

Findings of the study overall: Day 15 to 85 contractors were CD4/CD8 balanced; later expanders leaned CD4+. Second-wave clones with a day 37 peak had unconfirmed SARS-CoV-2 specificity.

TCRdb ran MiXCR on the 5' RACE reads and lists one entry per CDR3 protein. The table shows 30,000 to 40,000 distinct CDR3 sequences, with about an eighth occurring only once. The sequencing input was PBMCs or a T cell subset sorted from them (not recorded which). V is TRBV20-1 and J is TRBJ1-5; D gene unclear. This sequence originates from a man aged 18 to 29 who had mild COVID-19 (a few samples of this study predate the infection). Cell type and time point are not known. The chain's CDR3 is CSASSTDGNQPQHF. The CDR3, as DNA: TGCAGTGCTAGTTCAACGGATGGCAATCAGCCCCAGCATTTT.